This entry is about one T cell receptor (beta chain). Its matching antigen is unknown. The record originates from a study of cytomegalovirus exposure and HLA in healthy donors. Broader study findings: Based on reports, TCR beta sequences accurately predicted HLA-A and HLA-B alleles for most subjects.

Per the germline V gene, CDR1 is LNHDA and CDR2 is SQIVND (reference sequence). CDR3 length: 15 residues. The J segment lost 7 bases and the V segment lost 5 bases, leaving 13 bases of the junction unmatched. Though probably carrying unrecorded immune exposures, donors were nominally healthy at sampling. Amplification used 60 Vbeta primers and 13 Jbeta primers. The table came from immunoSEQ multiplex PCR; TCRdb's copy has only in-frame clones and leaves some out. Altogether 90,000 to 120,000 clones are present, 76% being singletons, with the ten largest covering just under 4%. The clonotype comes from a woman in her forties or fifties in good health and CMV-seropositive. The J gene is TRBJ1-1, the V gene TRBV19; 7 bases agree with TRBD1. Sequencing was performed on PBMCs. CDR3 in amino acids: CASSASDRYYIEAFF. The CDR3 region has the DNA TGTGCCAGTAGTGCCTCGGACAGGTACTATATTGAAGCTTTCTTT.